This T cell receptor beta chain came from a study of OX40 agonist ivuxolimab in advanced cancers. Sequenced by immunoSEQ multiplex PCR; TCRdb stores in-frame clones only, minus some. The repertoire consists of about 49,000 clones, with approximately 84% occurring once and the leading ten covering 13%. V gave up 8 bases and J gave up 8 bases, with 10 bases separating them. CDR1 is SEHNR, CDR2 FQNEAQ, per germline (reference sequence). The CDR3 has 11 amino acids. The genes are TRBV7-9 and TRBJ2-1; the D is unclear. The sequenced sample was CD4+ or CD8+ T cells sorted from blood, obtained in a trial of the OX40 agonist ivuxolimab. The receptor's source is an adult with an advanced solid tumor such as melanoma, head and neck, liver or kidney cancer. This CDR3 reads CASDRVDEQFF. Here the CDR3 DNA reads TGTGCCAGCGATAGGGTGGATGAGCAGTTCTTC. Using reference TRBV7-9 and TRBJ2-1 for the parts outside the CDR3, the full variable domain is DTGVSQNPRHKITKRGQNVTFRCDPISEHNRLYWYRQTLGQGPEFLTYFQNEAQLEKSRLLSDRFSAERPKGSFSTLEIQRTEQGDSAMYLCASDRVDEQFFGPGTRLTVL.